The 25 T cell receptor beta chains below come from one sample, sequenced in a study of blood T cell repertoires in COVID-19. This table comes from immunoSEQ multiplex PCR, and its TCRdb copy is limited to in-frame clones, with some not included. The sample includes roughly 180,000 clones, over 70% of them seen just once. Sequenced material: peripheral blood. These TCRs come from a woman between 40 and 50 years old with COVID-19, enrolled during active disease.

This rearrangement joins TRBV5-1 to TRBJ2-7; 8 bases line up with TRBD1. The CDR3 runs to 13 residues. V lost 3 bases and J lost 7; bases outside the gene matches: 6. Germline CDR1 SGHRS, CDR2 YFSETQ. The CDR3, as DNA: TGCGCCAGCAGCTATTCGGACAGGGAAGAGCAGTACTTC. Its translation: CASSYSDREEQYF.

This clone has a single count. The chain uses TRBV6-5 and TRBJ1-6, with 7 positions matching TRBD1. The CDR3 length is 12 residues. J lost 9 bases, V lost 8 bases, and 4 bases had no gene match. The germline V gene has CDR1 MNHEY and CDR2 SVGAGI. The CDR3: CASRDSFSPLHF. DNA of the CDR3: TGTGCCAGCCGGGACAGCTTTTCACCCCTCCACTTT.

The chain links TRBV2 to TRBJ2-1; no clear D gene. Germline CDR1 is SNHLY and CDR2 is FYNNEI. The CDR3 consists of 14 residues. V was pared by 3 bases and J by 2 bases, with 8 bases between. CDR3 coding DNA: TGTGCCAGCAGTGAGGCATACCCCTACAATGAGCAGTTCTTC. Its translation is CASSEAYPYNEQFF.

The genes are TRBV9 and TRBJ1-1, with a tentative D call TRBD1 (5 bases). Trimming took off 4 bases at V and 3 bases at J, with 25 bases between the two ends. The length of the CDR3 is 18 residues. Germline V gene sequence: CDR1 SGDLS, CDR2 YYNGEE. CDR3 in DNA: TGTGCCAGCAGCCCCCGCAATTTTAGGATGGGGCGATACACTGAAGCTTTCTTT. This gives the protein CASSPRNFRMGRYTEAFF.

The J gene is TRBJ2-7, the V gene TRBV5-1; the match to TRBD1 covers 9 bases. J lost 3 bases, V lost 2 bases, and 6 bases had no gene match. The CDR3 spans 15 residues. Germline lookup yields CDR1 SGHRS and CDR2 YFSETQ. CDR3 loop: CASSFTGGDFYEQYF. CDR3 DNA: TGCGCCAGCAGCTTTACAGGGGGCGATTTCTACGAGCAGTACTTC.

The chain is built from TRBV19 and TRBJ2-7; TRBD1 matches at 8 bases. V lost 3 bases and J lost 7; bases outside the gene matches: 5. Germline V CDR1 and CDR2: LNHDA, SQIVND (reference sequence). This CDR3 has 13 amino acids. This chain's CDR3 is CASSMDRVREQYF. The DNA of the CDR3 is TGTGCCAGTAGTATGGACAGGGTCCGGGAGCAGTACTTC. The full variable domain, completed using reference TRBV19 and TRBJ2-7, is DGGITQSPKYLFRKEGQNVTLSCEQNLNHDAMYWYRQDPGQGLRLIYYSQIVNDFQKGDIAEGYSVSREKKESFPLTVTSAQKNPTAFYLCASSMDRVREQYFGPGTRLTVT.

The chain combines TRBV5-1 with TRBJ2-7, with 8 positions matching TRBD1. Trimming took 6 bases from V and 1 from J; bases not matched to a gene: 9. The CDR3 runs to 15 residues. Germline V gene sequence: CDR1 SGHRS, CDR2 YFSETQ. For the CDR3, the DNA is TGCGCCAGCACCCCGTGGCAGGGGGCTTCCTACGAGCAGTACTTC. This translates into CASTPWQGASYEQYF. The full variable domain, with the rest looked up from reference TRBV5-1 and TRBJ2-7, is KAGVTQTPRYLIKTRGQQVTLSCSPISGHRSVSWYQQTPGQGLQFLFEYFSETQRNKGNFPGRFSGRQFSNSRSEMNVSTLELGDSALYLCASTPWQGASYEQYFGPGTRLTVT.

The J gene is TRBJ2-1, the V gene TRBV27; D gene ambiguous. CDR3 length: 15 amino acids. Trimming cost V 2 bases and J 8 bases, with 16 bases left between them. The germline gives CDR1 MNHEY, CDR2 SMNVEV (reference sequence). CDR3 region: CASSLKSLSGDEQFF. The CDR3 DNA is TGTGCCAGCAGTTTAAAATCCCTCTCTGGAGATGAGCAGTTCTTC.

This clone was picked up many times. V usage is TRBV29-1 and J usage is TRBJ1-5; a possible D gene is TRBD1 (5 bases). Trimming pared 7 bases from V and 4 bases from J, leaving 20 bases between. The CDR3 has 15 amino acids. CDR1 is SQVTM, CDR2 ANQGSEA, per germline. The DNA of the CDR3 is TGCAGCGCCAAAACGGGGGGACCTTTAAATCAGCCCCAGCATTTT. As protein: CSAKTGGPLNQPQHF.

This CDR3 is CASPSSGGLIQFF. CDR3 DNA sequence: TGTGCCAGCCCCTCCTCTGGCGGCCTTATTCAGTTCTTC. This rearrangement joins TRBV7-9 to TRBJ2-1; D gene uncertain. The CDR3 extends over 13 amino acids. The germline gives CDR1 SEHNR, CDR2 FQNEAQ (reference sequence). Trimming pared 8 bases from V and 13 bases from J, leaving 21 bases between.

This clone was counted only a few times. The rearrangement joins TRBV9 to TRBJ2-2, with D hard to call. The germline CDR1 and CDR2 sequences are SGDLS and YYNGEE. This CDR3 has 14 residues. Trimming left V 0 bases short and J 5 bases short, with 8 bases between. Here the CDR3 DNA reads TGTGCCAGCAGCGTAGGAGGAGAAACCGGGGAGCTGTTTTTT. Protein sequence: CASSVGGETGELFF. Full variable domain (outside the CDR3, taken from reference TRBV9 and TRBJ2-2): DSGVTQTPKHLITATGQRVTLRCSPRSGDLSVYWYQQSLDQGLQFLIQYYNGEERAKGNILERFSAQQFPDLHSELNLSSLELGDSALYFCASSVGGETGELFFGEGSRLTVL.

The chain carries TRBV5-6 and TRBJ1-5; possible D gene TRBD1, 6 bases. Germline CDR1 SGHDT, CDR2 YYEEEE. V lost 3 bases, J lost 5 bases, and 12 bases lay in between. The CDR3 spans 14 residues. The CDR3 coding sequence is TGTGCCAGCAGCTCACAGGGAAGGGATCAGCCCCAGCATTTT. It specifies CASSSQGRDQPQHF.

The chain combines TRBV15 with TRBJ1-1, with a possible D match to TRBD1 (5 bases). CDR1 and CDR2 from the germline V gene are LNHNV and YYDKDF (reference sequence). V was cut by 0 bases and J by 4 bases, with 12 bases left in between. The CDR3 runs to 15 residues. CDR3 protein: CATSRDPRASTEAFF. The CDR3, as DNA: TGTGCCACCAGCAGAGATCCCAGGGCCAGCACTGAAGCTTTCTTT.

The chain recombines TRBV27 with TRBJ1-6; TRBD1 is a possible D gene (5 bases). This CDR3 has 17 amino acids. Per the germline V gene, CDR1 is MNHEY and CDR2 is SMNVEV (reference sequence). Trimming cost V 3 bases and J 6 bases, with 18 bases left between them. This CDR3 reads CASSFESQGLSNSPLHF. CDR3 in DNA: TGTGCCAGCAGTTTCGAATCCCAGGGACTTTCTAATTCACCCCTCCACTTT.

A single count supports this clone. This chain uses TRBV18 with TRBJ2-5; D is undetermined. Trimming pared 2 bases from V and 1 base from J, leaving 5 bases between. Germline values: CDR1 KGHSH, CDR2 LQKENI. This CDR3 region has 13 residues. This chain's CDR3 is CASSPDTQETQYF. Here the CDR3 DNA reads TGTGCCAGCTCACCAGACACCCAAGAGACCCAGTACTTC.

V is TRBV12-5 and J is TRBJ2-1, with 8 positions matching TRBD1. CDR3 length: 16 amino acids. V trimming: 6 bases; J trimming: 1 base; junction bases outside the gene matches: 8. Germline CDR1 LGHNT, CDR2 FRNRAP. This chain's CDR3 is CASGQKQGVSYNEQFF. The DNA for the CDR3 is TGTGCTAGTGGGCAAAAACAGGGGGTGTCCTACAATGAGCAGTTCTTC.

The chain joins TRBV5-1 to TRBJ2-7, with 7 bases lining up with TRBD1. CDR3 size: 13 residues. Germline V gene sequence: CDR1 SGHRS, CDR2 YFSETQ. After removal of 2 bases from V and 2 bases from J, the junction contained 1 base not matched to a gene. CDR3 in amino acids: CASSFDRAYEQYF. The CDR3 nucleotides read TGCGCCAGCAGCTTCGACAGGGCCTACGAGCAGTACTTC.

The count of this clone is one. V usage is TRBV28 and J usage is TRBJ2-7, with D unclear. Germline assignment: CDR1 MDHEN and CDR2 SYDVKM. This CDR3 has 12 amino acids. The V and J ends lost 7 bases and 4 bases respectively, with 11 bases between them. CDR3 DNA sequence: TGTGCCAGCAACAAGACTCCGTACGAGCAGTACTTC. Translating gives CASNKTPYEQYF.

This chain links TRBV11-2 with TRBJ2-7; TRBD1 matches at 8 bases. The length of the CDR3 is 17 residues. Germline trimming cut 5 bases from V and 2 bases from J; bases unmatched to any gene: 14. Germline lookup yields CDR1 SGHAT and CDR2 FQNNGV. The CDR3 nucleotides are TGTGCCAGCAGCGTCACGGTGAGGGGACAGGAAACCTACGAGCAGTACTTC. Translating it yields CASSVTVRGQETYEQYF.

V and J are TRBV28 and TRBJ2-2, with D tentatively TRBD2 (5 bases). The germline V gene encodes CDR1 MDHEN and CDR2 SYDVKM. The CDR3 extends over 14 amino acids. Trimming shortened V by 3 bases and J by 5 bases, and 10 bases separated the two germline ends. This chain's CDR3 is CASSFPTGTGELFF. The CDR3 DNA follows: TGTGCCAGCAGTTTCCCAACGGGAACCGGGGAGCTGTTTTTT. Together with reference TRBV28 and TRBJ2-2, the CDR3 gives the full variable domain: DVKVTQSSRYLVKRTGEKVFLECVQDMDHENMFWYRQDPGLGLRLIYFSYDVKMKEKGDIPEGYSVSREKKERFSLILESASTNQTSMYLCASSFPTGTGELFFGEGSRLTVL.

This clone has a handful of counts. The V call is TRBV29-1, the J call TRBJ2-7, with a weak D call TRBD1 (6 bases). Germline lookup yields CDR1 SQVTM and CDR2 ANQGSEA. The CDR3 has 14 amino acids. Trimming removed 1 base from V and 6 bases from J, with 16 bases in between. The chain's CDR3 is CSVEGARGVGEQYF. The CDR3 DNA follows: TGCAGCGTTGAAGGTGCCAGGGGAGTAGGCGAGCAGTACTTC.

V usage is TRBV6-5 and J usage is TRBJ2-3, with 10 bases that match TRBD2. The junction had 4 bases not matched to a gene; V was cut back by 6 bases and J by 1 base. Germline loops: CDR1 MNHEY, CDR2 SVGAGI. This CDR3 has 15 residues. CDR3 DNA: TGTGCCAGCAGCGTAGCGGGAGGTCGCACAGATACGCAGTATTTT. This encodes CASSVAGGRTDTQYF.

This clone was found once. V is TRBV19 and J is TRBJ2-1; TRBD2 aligns across 7 bases. This CDR3 has 14 amino acids. V shed 4 bases and J 10 bases; nucleotides not matched to a gene: 10. The germline gives CDR1 LNHDA, CDR2 SQIVND (reference sequence). The CDR3 loop is CASSTGLNVGEQFF. In DNA, the CDR3 is TGTGCCAGTAGTACGGGACTAAATGTGGGCGAGCAGTTCTTC.

The chain uses TRBV23-1 and TRBJ2-1; TRBD2 aligns across 7 bases. TRBV23-1 is an open reading frame, and its role is uncertain. V lost 8 bases and J lost 5; bases outside the gene matches: 15. This CDR3 is built from 16 residues. The CDR3 DNA reads TGCGCCAGCGCGCGCGGCGGGCGGGGGATCCACAATGAGCAGTTCTTC. Its translation: CASARGGRGIHNEQFF.

V is TRBV7-3 and J is TRBJ2-1; D is unresolved. V gave up 1 base and J gave up 5 bases, with 6 bases separating them. The CDR3 length is 13 residues. Germline V gene sequence: CDR1 SGHTA, CDR2 FQGTGA. The CDR3 sequence: CASSLSRDNEQFF. The CDR3 DNA reads as TGTGCCAGCAGCTTAAGCCGGGACAATGAGCAGTTCTTC.